This T cell receptor beta chain stems from a study of blood T cell repertoires in COVID-19 (dated by TCRdb to the early 2020s). Looking at the study overall: Samples from collaborators originated in the United States, Italy and Spain and spanned both the acute and convalescent phases of COVID-19. The material from the prospective study consisted of cDNA or gDNA derived from T cells, B-cell-depleted T cells, or PBMCs. The dataset comprised deeply sampled blood TCRbeta repertoires from subjects exposed to, actively infected with, or recovered from COVID-19. The repertoires were released in a freely available public database meant as a resource for research on the immune response to SARS-CoV-2. Samples came from the ongoing ImmuneRACE study (first 160 participants) plus 1,254 subjects from 6 global collaborators. Sample metadata almost always included a de-identified subject ID, COVID-19 status, age in years and sex. Where HLA class I and class II types were available, the types were taken from metadata supplied by the sample provider, not from assay-based typing. What the study reported, not specific to this receptor: How much clinical and demographic metadata was included differed by source and by participant, and the metadata was provided uncurated.

Each collaborating institution followed its own protocols to collect whole blood in K2EDTA tubes. For TCRbeta analysis, collaborators shipped samples in one of three forms: frozen whole blood, isolated PBMCs, or DNA extracted from either of those sample types. This clone was seen a few times. Its antigen specificity is not known. One base away there is no much larger clone; base qualities are not given. TCRbeta CDR3 regions were amplified from genomic DNA using the immunoSEQ Assay, a bias-controlled multiplex PCR. The original pipeline was this. Nucleated cell counts per sample were estimated from amplification of reference gene primers within the assay. Sequence reads were collapsed and filtered to measure the absolute abundance of every unique TCRbeta CDR3 rearrangement. For each sample, productive Simpson clonality was calculated as the square root of Simpson's diversity index across productive rearrangements. Not all clones reach the TCRdb copy of this immuneACCESS table, which keeps in-frame sequences only. Checked studies attribute under half of the gap to unresolved V genes and leave the rest unexplained. The D gene and trimming were derived from the DNA, and the V and J assignments and clone size from that table. The sample table shows nearly 80,000 clones, and roughly 84% are seen once. The ten largest make up roughly 4% of the sample.

The junction shows trimming of 0 bases on V and 4 bases on J, and the gene matches do not reach 8 bases of it. The germline V gene encodes CDR1 LNHDA and CDR2 SQIVND (reference sequence). From its cysteine to its phenylalanine, the CDR3 spans 17 amino acids. Only the CDR3 DNA is retained, 51 bases long and in frame from the first base. The rearrangement joined TRBV19 to TRBJ1-5; the junction holds 8 bases that match TRBD1. This TCR was recovered from a man aged 50 to 60 with acute or convalescent COVID-19. The sequencing input was peripheral blood. The nucleotides are TGTGCCAGTAGTATAGATCTATTTAGGACAGGGAATCAGCCCCAGCATTTT. This codes for CASSIDLFRTGNQPQHF.